These 28 T cell receptor beta chains share one sample of origin, sequenced in a study of T cell responses to AZD1222 COVID-19 vaccine. The method was immunoSEQ multiplex PCR; TCRdb's version includes in-frame clones alone and lacks a portion of them. The sample has 100,000 to 150,000 clones; 90% are singletons. The sequences come from peripheral blood, collected on day 0 of AZD1222 vaccination. The receptor set was obtained from an adult in good health.

The V call is TRBV29-1, the J call TRBJ2-6, with D unclear. V was pared by 5 bases and J by 1 base, with 6 bases between. The CDR3 extends over 13 amino acids. CDR1 SQVTM and CDR2 ANQGSEA come from the germline V gene. CDR3 DNA: TGCAGCGTTACAAGGTCTGGGGCCAACGTCCTGACTTTC. The encoded protein is CSVTRSGANVLTF.

The V gene is TRBV24-1, the J gene TRBJ1-5; D remains ambiguous. CDR3 length equals 14 residues. V gave up 2 bases and J gave up 6 bases, with 10 bases separating them. Germline-derived CDR1 and CDR2 are KGHDR and SFDVKD. The CDR3 reads CATSDSTMGQPQHF. The CDR3 coding sequence is TGTGCCACCAGTGATTCGACGATGGGTCAGCCCCAGCATTTT.

In its sample, this clone was seen once. This chain connects TRBV2 to TRBJ2-6; the D gene is possibly TRBD1 (5 bases). Germline V gene lookup returns CDR1 SNHLY and CDR2 FYNNEI. The V end was cut by 6 bases, the J end by 0 bases, with 9 bases between. The CDR3 is 15 amino acids. Written as DNA, the CDR3 is TGTGCCAGCAGCTTGGACAACTCTGGGGCCAACGTCCTGACTTTC. It encodes CASSLDNSGANVLTF.

The chain employs TRBV27 and TRBJ2-7, with TRBD1 as a possible D gene (5 bases). The germline V gene encodes CDR1 MNHEY and CDR2 SMNVEV (reference sequence). V shed 4 bases and J shed 7 bases, with 8 bases lying between them. The CDR3 runs to 11 residues. The CDR3 nucleotides are TGTGCCAGCAGTTCCAGGGTTGAGCAGTACTTC. As protein: CASSSRVEQYF.

The rearrangement uses TRBV5-1 and TRBJ2-3; no definite D call. The CDR3 is made up of 13 amino acids. The V gene lost 0 bases and the J gene lost 1 base, with 3 bases spanning the gap. The germline CDR1 and CDR2 sequences are SGHRS and YFSETQ. This CDR3 is CASSLVGTDTQYF. The DNA for the CDR3 is TGCGCCAGCAGCTTGGTTGGCACAGATACGCAGTATTTT.

The V and J genes are TRBV5-6 and TRBJ2-3; 7 nucleotides align to TRBD1. CDR1 SGHDT and CDR2 YYEEEE come from the germline V gene. CDR3 size: 16 residues. Trimming took 5 bases from V and 0 from J; bases not matched to a gene: 9. CDR3: CASSPGTAISTDTQYF. The CDR3, as DNA: TGTGCCAGCAGTCCCGGGACAGCCATTAGCACAGATACGCAGTATTTT. The full variable domain, in which reference TRBV5-6 and TRBJ2-3 provide the parts outside the CDR3, is DAGVTQSPTHLIKTRGQQVTLRCSPKSGHDTVSWYQQALGQGPQFIFQYYEEEERQRGNFPDRFSGHQFPNYSSELNVNALLLGDSALYLCASSPGTAISTDTQYFGPGTRLTVL.

The chain uses TRBV5-1 and TRBJ1-6, with a tentative D call TRBD1 (5 bases). The CDR3 sequence is 16 residues long. CDR1 SGHRS and CDR2 YFSETQ come from the germline V gene. The germline V and J ends were trimmed by 7 bases and 1 base, with 15 bases remaining between them. CDR3 bases: TGCGCCAGCGGCGACGGGGGATGGTCCTATAATTCACCCCTCCACTTT. It is translated as CASGDGGWSYNSPLHF.

V usage is TRBV28 and J usage is TRBJ2-7; no definite D call. V shed 1 base and J shed 5 bases, with 12 bases lying between them. The CDR3 runs to 14 residues. Germline V gene data show CDR1 as MDHEN and CDR2 as SYDVKM. CDR3 sequence reads: CASSLSGDANEQYF. CDR3 DNA sequence: TGTGCCAGCAGTTTATCTGGGGATGCCAACGAGCAGTACTTC.

The rearrangement joins TRBV6-5 to TRBJ2-5; TRBD2 might be the D (5 bases). This CDR3 contains 13 residues. CDR1 is MNHEY and CDR2 is SVGAGI in the germline V gene. Trimming pared 6 bases from V and 9 bases from J, leaving 17 bases between. CDR3 sequence (DNA): TGTGCCAGCAGGACCGGGTTTAAGAGGGCCCAGTACTTC. This codes for CASRTGFKRAQYF.

Here the CDR3 reads CASSFGTGFRNTIYF. The CDR3 region has the DNA TGTGCCAGCAGCTTTGGGACAGGGTTTAGGAACACCATATATTTT. The J gene is TRBJ1-3, the V gene TRBV28; TRBD1 agrees at 9 bases. CDR1 is MDHEN and CDR2 is SYDVKM in the germline V gene. V dropped 6 bases and J dropped 7; count of bases not matched to a gene: 10. This CDR3 region has 15 residues.

J is TRBJ1-3 and V is TRBV12-5; TRBD1 matches 8 bases. Germline CDR1 is LGHNT and CDR2 is FRNRAP. V dropped 2 bases and J dropped 1; count of bases not matched to a gene: 10. The CDR3 runs 18 residues. CDR3 sequence: CASGLSRDRGKSGNTIYF. CDR3 DNA sequence: TGTGCTAGTGGTTTGTCCCGTGACAGGGGCAAATCTGGAAACACCATATATTTT.

The V and J genes are TRBV9 and TRBJ1-1; weak D call: TRBD1 (5 bases). The CDR3 consists of 13 residues. Between the trimmed V and J ends, which lost 1 base and 5 bases, there was a span of 9 bases. CDR1 is SGDLS and CDR2 is YYNGEE in the germline V gene. CDR3 region: CASSVTEGTEAFF. The CDR3 coding sequence is TGTGCCAGCAGCGTAACGGAGGGGACTGAAGCTTTCTTT.

The chain is built from TRBV6-5 and TRBJ2-3, with D possibly TRBD2 on 5 matching bases. Germline CDR1 is MNHEY and CDR2 is SVGAGI. Trimming removed 4 bases from V and 0 bases from J, with 14 bases in between. The CDR3 sequence is 16 residues long. The CDR3 DNA follows: TGTGCCAGCAGTTCTGTAGCGAGCGCCAGCACAGATACGCAGTATTTT. It encodes CASSSVASASTDTQYF.

In its sample, this clone was seen once. This rearrangement joins TRBV10-3 to TRBJ1-4; the D gene is possibly TRBD1 (5 bases). V lost 4 bases and J lost 0, with 15 bases in between. Germline loops: CDR1 ENHRY, CDR2 SYGVKD. The CDR3 is made up of 17 amino acids. The DNA for the CDR3 is TGTGCCATCAGTGGCGGTAGGCGGGGACCAACTAATGAAAAACTGTTTTTT. It is translated as CAISGGRRGPTNEKLFF.

J is TRBJ1-5 and V is TRBV27; D is perhaps TRBD1 (6 bases). Trimming shortened V by 1 base and J by 3 bases, and 16 bases separated the two germline ends. CDR3 length equals 17 residues. Germline lookup yields CDR1 MNHEY and CDR2 SMNVEV (reference sequence). The CDR3 protein is CASSLYPPTGSNQPQHF. The CDR3 DNA is TGTGCCAGCAGTTTATACCCCCCGACAGGATCCAATCAGCCCCAGCATTTT.

The chain uses TRBV6-1 and TRBJ2-3; the match to TRBD2 covers 11 bases. CDR3 length: 17 amino acids. After removal of 4 bases from V and 2 bases from J, the junction contained 8 bases not matched to a gene. Germline V gene sequence: CDR1 MNHNS, CDR2 SASEGT. The CDR3 spells CASSAKLAGGNTDTQYF. The CDR3 bases are TGTGCCAGCAGTGCTAAGTTAGCGGGGGGGAACACAGATACGCAGTATTTT.

The chain uses TRBV15 and TRBJ1-2; D perhaps matches TRBD1 (5 bases). The germline V gene encodes CDR1 LNHNV and CDR2 YYDKDF (reference sequence). CDR3 length equals 13 residues. The ends were cut back, 6 bases at V and 2 bases at J, with 10 bases in the middle. The CDR3 DNA reads as TGTGCCACCAGTGGCAGGGTGAACTATGGCTACACCTTC. Its translation: CATSGRVNYGYTF.

The chain has TRBV9 and TRBJ2-3, with no clear D. From germline, CDR1 is SGDLS and CDR2 YYNGEE. The CDR3 runs 13 residues. V lost 2 bases to trimming and J lost 2 bases, with 6 bases between them. This CDR3 reads CASSVTDTDTQYF. The CDR3 DNA is TGTGCCAGCAGCGTTACAGACACAGATACGCAGTATTTT. Drawing the rest from reference TRBV9 and TRBJ2-3, the complete variable domain is DSGVTQTPKHLITATGQRVTLRCSPRSGDLSVYWYQQSLDQGLQFLIQYYNGEERAKGNILERFSAQQFPDLHSELNLSSLELGDSALYFCASSVTDTDTQYFGPGTRLTVL.

The chain has TRBV10-3 and TRBJ2-2; D is unclear. Germline V lookup: CDR1 ENHRY, CDR2 SYGVKD. There are 13 residues in the CDR3. V lost 0 bases and J 8 bases, leaving 7 bases between the germline ends. The chain's CDR3 is CAISESPRGELFF. The CDR3 coding sequence is TGTGCCATCAGTGAGTCTCCTAGGGGGGAGCTGTTTTTT.

The J gene is TRBJ2-1, the V gene TRBV5-1; 9 nucleotides align to TRBD2. Germline CDR1 and CDR2: SGHRS and YFSETQ. CDR3 length: 16 residues. After removal of 4 bases from V and 4 bases from J, the junction contained 9 bases not matched to a gene. This CDR3 reads CASSVPAGGQYNEQFF. CDR3 bases: TGCGCCAGCAGCGTACCAGCGGGGGGTCAGTACAATGAGCAGTTCTTC.

The chain recombines TRBV6-2 or TRBV6-3 with TRBJ1-1, with D tentatively TRBD1 (6 bases). V lost 2 bases and J lost 7, with 11 bases in between. The CDR3 is made up of 13 amino acids. The germline V gene encodes CDR1 MNHEY and CDR2 SVGEGT. The CDR3 DNA is TGTGCCAGCAGTTACCTGGGAGGGGGTGAAGCTTTCTTT. Translation gives CASSYLGGGEAFF.

The genes are TRBV9 and TRBJ2-1; 8 bases fit TRBD2. Germline CDR1 is SGDLS and CDR2 is YYNGEE. With 3 bases clipped from V and 8 bases from J, the junction kept 10 bases outside the gene matches. This CDR3 has 15 amino acids. The CDR3, as DNA: TGTGCCAGCAGCGCAAGCGGGGGCCTAAGGGATGAGCAGTTCTTC. Residues: CASSASGGLRDEQFF.

The chain couples TRBV5-6 to TRBJ1-5, with D maybe TRBD1 (5 bases). Per germline, CDR1 SGHDT and CDR2 YYEEEE. V gave up 0 bases and J gave up 2 bases, with 9 bases separating them. The length of the CDR3 is 15 residues. The CDR3 sequence is CASSLEGSGNQPQHF. The CDR3 coding sequence is TGTGCCAGCAGCTTGGAGGGGTCGGGCAATCAGCCCCAGCATTTT.

The chain employs TRBV28 and TRBJ2-7; 8 nucleotides align to TRBD1. This CDR3 has 13 residues. Per the germline V gene, CDR1 is MDHEN and CDR2 is SYDVKM. The V and J ends lost 6 bases and 7 bases, in that order; junction bases with no gene match: 8. The CDR3 nucleotides read TGTGCCAGCAGCCTCGGACAGGGTCGGGAGCAGTACTTC. Residues: CASSLGQGREQYF. The complete variable domain, with remaining parts taken from reference TRBV28 and TRBJ2-7, reads DVKVTQSSRYLVKRTGEKVFLECVQDMDHENMFWYRQDPGLGLRLIYFSYDVKMKEKGDIPEGYSVSREKKERFSLILESASTNQTSMYLCASSLGQGREQYFGPGTRLTVT.

This clone was seen a handful of times. The chain joins TRBV6-5 to TRBJ2-3, with D possibly being TRBD1 or TRBD2 (5 bases each). The CDR3 runs 15 residues. V was pared by 10 bases and J by 0 bases, with 17 bases between. Germline loops: CDR1 MNHEY, CDR2 SVGAGI. CDR3 nucleotides: TGTGCCACGACCGGGGCAGCATATAGCACAGATACGCAGTATTTT. As protein: CATTGAAYSTDTQYF.

The V and J genes are TRBV9 and TRBJ1-5, with D unclear. Trimming shortened V by 2 bases and J by 4 bases, and 13 bases separated the two germline ends. Germline V gene lookup returns CDR1 SGDLS and CDR2 YYNGEE. This CDR3 spans 15 amino acids. The CDR3, as DNA: TGTGCCAGCAGCGTGGAGGACGGGATTAATCAGCCCCAGCATTTT. Its translation is CASSVEDGINQPQHF.

The J gene is TRBJ2-1, the V gene TRBV6-5, with 9 bases fitting TRBD2. Germline CDR1 and CDR2: MNHEY and SVGAGI. J gave up 9 bases and V 7 bases, and 10 bases lay outside the gene matches. This CDR3 has 14 amino acids. CDR3 DNA: TGTGCCAGCACCGCTGCGGGGGGGCTAAGTGAGCAGTTCTTC. This gives the protein CASTAAGGLSEQFF.

The rearrangement links TRBV9 to TRBJ1-2; tentatively, D is TRBD1 (6 bases). The CDR3 covers 14 residues. Germline CDR1 and CDR2: SGDLS and YYNGEE. V was cut by 4 bases and J by 2 bases, with 12 bases left in between. CDR3 protein: CASSLGTPNYGYTF. For the CDR3, the DNA is TGTGCCAGCAGCCTTGGGACACCCAACTATGGCTACACCTTC.